A selection of T cell receptor beta chains follows, all from one sample in a study of T cell responses to AZD1222 COVID-19 vaccine. The data were produced by immunoSEQ multiplex PCR, yet TCRdb's version contains in-frame clones alone and is incomplete. Among 130,000 to 150,000 clones listed, 85% to 90% were seen once. Material: peripheral blood, obtained on day 0 of AZD1222 vaccination. The origin of the receptors is an adult in good health. The CDR3 runs from the conserved cysteine through the conserved F or W. The D gene is left open where the match is weak. The size of a clone is reported for some rows only, either as once, few or many, or as a class for expanded clones.

cdr3_aa: CASSSTGSNQPQHF
cdr3_nt: TGTGCCAGCAGCTCAACAGGGAGCAATCAGCCCCAGCATTTT
v_call: TRBV7-2
cdr3_length: 14
clone_size: -
d_call: -
j_call: TRBJ1-5

cdr3_aa: CAWSEGQLNRGSGYTF
cdr3_nt: TGTGCCTGGAGTGAGGGACAGCTAAATCGAGGTTCTGGCTACACCTTC
v_call: TRBV30
cdr3_length: 16
clone_size: -
d_call: TRBD1
j_call: TRBJ1-2

cdr3_aa: CASSASYEQYF
cdr3_nt: TGTGCCAGCAGCGCTTCCTACGAGCAGTACTTC
v_call: TRBV21-1
cdr3_length: 11
clone_size: -
d_call: -
j_call: TRBJ2-7

cdr3_aa: CAWRLGVGSPLHF
cdr3_nt: TGTGCCTGGAGACTAGGGGTTGGTTCACCCCTCCACTTT
v_call: TRBV30
cdr3_length: 13
clone_size: -
d_call: -
j_call: TRBJ1-6

cdr3_aa: CASSLADWGWQGVEQYF
cdr3_nt: TGTGCCAGCAGCTTAGCGGACTGGGGCTGGCAGGGGGTCGAGCAGTACTTC
v_call: TRBV7-2
cdr3_length: 17
clone_size: -
d_call: TRBD1
j_call: TRBJ2-7

cdr3_aa: CAWSAGQGGGYGYTF
cdr3_nt: TGTGCCTGGAGTGCCGGACAGGGAGGGGGGTATGGCTACACCTTC
v_call: TRBV30
cdr3_length: 15
clone_size: -
d_call: TRBD1
j_call: TRBJ1-2

cdr3_aa: CASSLGIGGPEQFF
cdr3_nt: TGTGCCAGCAGCTTGGGTATTGGGGGTCCCGAGCAGTTCTTC
v_call: TRBV5-4
cdr3_length: 14
clone_size: -
d_call: -
j_call: TRBJ2-1

cdr3_aa: CASSVANSYTDTQYF
cdr3_nt: TGTGCCAGCAGCGTAGCTAATTCGTATACAGATACGCAGTATTTT
v_call: TRBV9
cdr3_length: 15
clone_size: -
d_call: -
j_call: TRBJ2-3

cdr3_aa: CATSPEDRVLGTNEKLFF
cdr3_nt: TGTGCCACCAGTCCTGAGGACAGGGTTTTGGGAACTAATGAAAAACTGTTTTTT
v_call: TRBV15
cdr3_length: 18
clone_size: few
d_call: TRBD1
j_call: TRBJ1-4

cdr3_aa: CASSQGLNRGRREAFF
cdr3_nt: TGCGCCAGCAGCCAAGGTCTGAACAGGGGGCGTCGTGAAGCTTTCTTT
v_call: TRBV4-1
cdr3_length: 16
clone_size: -
d_call: TRBD1
j_call: TRBJ1-1

cdr3_aa: CSARSRAEAFF
cdr3_nt: TGCAGTGCTAGATCTCGGGCTGAAGCTTTCTTT
v_call: TRBV20-1
cdr3_length: 11
clone_size: -
d_call: -
j_call: TRBJ1-1

cdr3_aa: CASSLPGVGYGYTF
cdr3_nt: TGTGCCAGCAGTTTACCGGGGGTCGGTTATGGCTACACCTTC
v_call: TRBV28
cdr3_length: 14
clone_size: -
d_call: -
j_call: TRBJ1-2

cdr3_aa: CASSQVGGGVAEQYF
cdr3_nt: TGTGCCAGCAGCCAAGTAGGCGGGGGCGTTGCCGAGCAGTACTTC
v_call: TRBV3-1/TRBV3-2
cdr3_length: 15
clone_size: -
d_call: -
j_call: TRBJ2-7

cdr3_aa: CASSRFRQGNEQFF
cdr3_nt: TGTGCCAGCAGTCGCTTTAGACAGGGAAATGAGCAGTTCTTC
v_call: TRBV6-2/TRBV6-3
cdr3_length: 14
clone_size: -
d_call: TRBD1
j_call: TRBJ2-1

cdr3_aa: CATSRDLQGSETQYF
cdr3_nt: TGTGCCACCAGCAGAGATCTACAGGGAAGCGAGACCCAGTACTTC
v_call: TRBV15
cdr3_length: 15
clone_size: once
d_call: -
j_call: TRBJ2-5

cdr3_aa: CASSLFPNPANTEAFF
cdr3_nt: TGTGCCAGCAGTTTATTTCCGAATCCGGCCAACACTGAAGCTTTCTTT
v_call: TRBV28
cdr3_length: 16
clone_size: once
d_call: -
j_call: TRBJ1-1

cdr3_aa: CASSLGRSTGELFF
cdr3_nt: TGTGCCAGCAGCTTGGGCAGGAGCACCGGGGAGCTGTTTTTT
v_call: TRBV5-6
cdr3_length: 14
clone_size: -
d_call: -
j_call: TRBJ2-2

cdr3_aa: CATSNWALEPQHF
cdr3_nt: TGTGCCACCAGTAATTGGGCCCTAGAACCCCAGCATTTT
v_call: TRBV24-1
cdr3_length: 13
clone_size: -
d_call: -
j_call: TRBJ1-5

cdr3_aa: CASSTRQGRNTIYF
cdr3_nt: TGTGCCAGTAGTACCCGACAGGGACGAAACACCATATATTTT
v_call: TRBV19
cdr3_length: 14
clone_size: -
d_call: TRBD1
j_call: TRBJ1-3

cdr3_aa: CASSNRDRAPNTEAFF
cdr3_nt: TGTGCCAGCAGCAACCGGGACAGGGCCCCGAACACTGAAGCTTTCTTT
v_call: TRBV13
cdr3_length: 16
clone_size: -
d_call: TRBD1
j_call: TRBJ1-1

cdr3_aa: CASSQDRGDTEAFF
cdr3_nt: TGCGCCAGCAGCCAAGATAGAGGAGACACTGAAGCTTTCTTT
v_call: TRBV4-3
cdr3_length: 14
clone_size: -
d_call: -
j_call: TRBJ1-1

cdr3_aa: CASSLGGGGNDQPQHF
cdr3_nt: TGTGCCAGCAGTTTGGGGGGCGGGGGGAACGATCAGCCCCAGCATTTT
v_call: TRBV28
cdr3_length: 16
clone_size: -
d_call: -
j_call: TRBJ1-5

cdr3_aa: CASSVGQAFQSGTDTQYF
cdr3_nt: TGTGCCAGCAGCGTAGGTCAGGCTTTTCAATCCGGCACAGATACGCAGTATTTT
v_call: TRBV9
cdr3_length: 18
clone_size: -
d_call: -
j_call: TRBJ2-3

cdr3_aa: CASRASSTDTQYF
cdr3_nt: TGTGCCAGCAGGGCGTCTAGCACAGATACGCAGTATTTT
v_call: TRBV7-2
cdr3_length: 13
clone_size: -
d_call: -
j_call: TRBJ2-3

cdr3_aa: CASSIAQDFNQPQHF
cdr3_nt: TGTGCCAGTAGTATTGCGCAGGATTTCAATCAGCCCCAGCATTTT
v_call: TRBV19
cdr3_length: 15
clone_size: -
d_call: -
j_call: TRBJ1-5

cdr3_aa: CAWSVRRQETQYF
cdr3_nt: TGTGCCTGGAGTGTAAGGCGCCAAGAGACCCAGTACTTC
v_call: TRBV30
cdr3_length: 13
clone_size: -
d_call: -
j_call: TRBJ2-5

cdr3_aa: CATIGPRDSTSSRNEQFF
cdr3_nt: TGTGCCACCATTGGCCCCCGGGACAGCACATCTTCTCGGAATGAGCAGTTCTTC
v_call: TRBV24-1
cdr3_length: 18
clone_size: -
d_call: TRBD1
j_call: TRBJ2-1

cdr3_aa: CASSPTGASTNEKLFF
cdr3_nt: TGTGCCAGCAGCCCTACAGGGGCCTCAACTAATGAAAAACTGTTTTTT
v_call: TRBV7-2
cdr3_length: 16
clone_size: -
d_call: TRBD1
j_call: TRBJ1-4

cdr3_aa: CASSLGAYNEQFF
cdr3_nt: TGTGCCAGCAGCTTGGGGGCCTACAATGAGCAGTTCTTC
v_call: TRBV7-9
cdr3_length: 13
clone_size: -
d_call: -
j_call: TRBJ2-1

cdr3_aa: CASSFGVGQPQHF
cdr3_nt: TGTGCCAGCAGTTTCGGGGTAGGACAGCCCCAGCATTTT
v_call: TRBV6-2/TRBV6-3
cdr3_length: 13
clone_size: few
d_call: -
j_call: TRBJ1-5

cdr3_aa: CASSSLAGGTDTQYF
cdr3_nt: TGTGCCAGCAGTTCCCTAGCGGGAGGCACAGATACGCAGTATTTT
v_call: TRBV28
cdr3_length: 15
clone_size: once
d_call: TRBD2
j_call: TRBJ2-3

cdr3_aa: CAISRLAGGRNEQFF
cdr3_nt: TGTGCCATCAGCCGACTAGCGGGAGGTAGAAATGAGCAGTTCTTC
v_call: TRBV10-3
cdr3_length: 15
clone_size: -
d_call: TRBD2
j_call: TRBJ2-1

cdr3_aa: CASSRGQGGGYTF
cdr3_nt: TGTGCCAGCAGCAGAGGACAGGGAGGTGGCTACACCTTC
v_call: TRBV11-1
cdr3_length: 13
clone_size: -
d_call: TRBD1
j_call: TRBJ1-2

cdr3_aa: CASSPPGQIYGYTF
cdr3_nt: TGTGCCAGCAGCCCGCCGGGACAGATCTATGGCTACACCTTC
v_call: TRBV13
cdr3_length: 14
clone_size: -
d_call: TRBD1
j_call: TRBJ1-2

cdr3_aa: CASSSTSRGGSGNTIYF
cdr3_nt: TGTGCCAGTAGTTCGACCTCCAGAGGAGGCTCTGGAAACACCATATATTTT
v_call: TRBV19
cdr3_length: 17
clone_size: once
d_call: -
j_call: TRBJ1-3

cdr3_aa: CASSVGRRAVHTEAFF
cdr3_nt: TGTGCCAGCAGCGTAGGTCGAAGGGCAGTCCACACTGAAGCTTTCTTT
v_call: TRBV9
cdr3_length: 16
clone_size: -
d_call: -
j_call: TRBJ1-1

cdr3_aa: CASSNLGQGFSYEQYF
cdr3_nt: TGTGCCAGCAGTAACCTTGGACAGGGGTTCTCCTACGAGCAGTACTTC
v_call: TRBV25-1
cdr3_length: 16
clone_size: -
d_call: TRBD1
j_call: TRBJ2-7

cdr3_aa: CASSFRAGPNTGELFF
cdr3_nt: TGCGCCAGCAGCTTCCGAGCGGGACCGAACACCGGGGAGCTGTTTTTT
v_call: TRBV5-1
cdr3_length: 16
clone_size: -
d_call: TRBD2
j_call: TRBJ2-2

cdr3_aa: CASSLETTTGNTIYF
cdr3_nt: TGTGCCAGCAGCTTAGAAACGACGACCGGAAACACCATATATTTT
v_call: TRBV7-8
cdr3_length: 15
clone_size: -
d_call: -
j_call: TRBJ1-3

cdr3_aa: CASSEGTGNSPLHF
cdr3_nt: TGTGCCAGTAGTGAAGGGACAGGGAATTCACCCCTCCACTTT
v_call: TRBV19
cdr3_length: 14
clone_size: -
d_call: TRBD1
j_call: TRBJ1-6

cdr3_aa: CASSETVGLRNQPQHF
cdr3_nt: TGTGCCAGCAGTGAGACTGTAGGGTTGAGGAATCAGCCCCAGCATTTT
v_call: TRBV6-1
cdr3_length: 16
clone_size: once
d_call: -
j_call: TRBJ1-5

cdr3_aa: CASSLDSLQETQYF
cdr3_nt: TGTGCCAGCAGCTTAGACTCCCTCCAAGAGACCCAGTACTTC
v_call: TRBV7-8
cdr3_length: 14
clone_size: -
d_call: -
j_call: TRBJ2-5

cdr3_aa: CASPLASGNTIYF
cdr3_nt: TGTGCCAGCCCCCTGGCCTCTGGAAACACCATATATTTT
v_call: TRBV27
cdr3_length: 13
clone_size: few
d_call: -
j_call: TRBJ1-3

cdr3_aa: CASSLARSGNTIYF
cdr3_nt: TGTGCCAGCAGCTTAGCGCGGTCGGGAAACACCATATATTTT
v_call: TRBV11-3
cdr3_length: 14
clone_size: -
d_call: -
j_call: TRBJ1-3

cdr3_aa: CASSHLTTSGRAGQFF
cdr3_nt: TGTGCCAGCAGCCACCTTACAACTAGCGGGAGGGCAGGGCAGTTCTTC
v_call: TRBV3-1/TRBV3-2
cdr3_length: 16
clone_size: once
d_call: TRBD2
j_call: TRBJ2-1

cdr3_aa: CASSHKKDRGIVRQYF
cdr3_nt: TGTGCCAGCAGCCATAAGAAGGACAGGGGCATTGTAAGGCAGTACTTC
v_call: TRBV21-1
cdr3_length: 16
clone_size: -
d_call: -
j_call: TRBJ2-7

cdr3_aa: CASGGMTGGTGELFF
cdr3_nt: TGTGCCAGCGGCGGGATGACAGGGGGCACCGGGGAGCTGTTTTTT
v_call: TRBV11-3
cdr3_length: 15
clone_size: once
d_call: TRBD1
j_call: TRBJ2-2

cdr3_aa: CAWALAGAGYEQYF
cdr3_nt: TGTGCCTGGGCACTAGCGGGAGCTGGCTACGAGCAGTACTTC
v_call: TRBV30
cdr3_length: 14
clone_size: once
d_call: TRBD2
j_call: TRBJ2-7

cdr3_aa: CASSTGLGDKQYF
cdr3_nt: TGTGCCAGCAGCACGGGACTAGGGGACAAGCAGTACTTC
v_call: TRBV11-3
cdr3_length: 13
clone_size: -
d_call: TRBD2
j_call: TRBJ2-7